The 17 T cell receptor beta chains presented below share a single source sample, sequenced in a study of cytomegalovirus exposure and HLA in healthy donors. The PCR was carried out with 60 Vbeta primers and 13 Jbeta primers. The method was immunoSEQ multiplex PCR; TCRdb's version includes in-frame clones alone and lacks a portion of them. This table has 150,000 to 200,000 clones, about 77% appearing once. Source material: PBMCs. These receptors originate from a man between 18 and 29 years old in good health and CMV-seropositive.

The rearrangement joins TRBV29-1 to TRBJ1-1; the D gene is possibly TRBD1 (6 bases). V lost 6 bases to trimming and J lost 5 bases, with 16 bases between them. The CDR3 spans 13 residues. Germline CDR1 reads SQVTM; CDR2 reads ANQGSEA. The CDR3 region is CSVLAGGDTEAFF. The CDR3 DNA sequence: TGCAGCGTCCTGGCGGGGGGCGATACTGAAGCTTTCTTT. Variable domain in full (rest from reference TRBV29-1 and TRBJ1-1): SAVISQKPSRDICQRGTSLTIQCQVDSQVTMMFWYRQQPGQSLTLIATANQGSEATYESGFVIDKFPISRPNLTFSTLTVSNMSPEDSSIYLCSVLAGGDTEAFFGQGTRLTVV.

V is TRBV19 and J is TRBJ1-4; D unclear. Deletions cut 7 bases from V and 5 bases from J, with 14 bases between. CDR1 is LNHDA and CDR2 is SQIVND in the germline V gene (reference sequence). CDR3 size: 14 residues. Here the CDR3 DNA reads TGTGCCAGTACTTCGCCCCTCGGGAATGAAAAACTGTTTTTT. It codes for CASTSPLGNEKLFF.

The chain joins TRBV14 to TRBJ1-2, with 10 bases fitting TRBD1. The germline CDR1 and CDR2 sequences are SGHDN and FVKESK. The trim removed 4 bases at V and 8 bases at J, leaving 13 bases unmatched. This CDR3 is built from 16 residues. CDR3 in DNA: TGTGCCAGCAGCCCTCAGCCCGGGACAGGGGCTAGAGGCTACACCTTC. It codes for CASSPQPGTGARGYTF.

The chain links TRBV5-1 to TRBJ1-3, with no clear D. This CDR3 has 13 residues. V lost 2 bases to trimming and J lost 2 bases, with 5 bases between them. Germline CDR1 SGHRS, CDR2 YFSETQ. The CDR3 is CASSFTAGNTIYF. The CDR3 DNA reads TGCGCCAGCAGCTTTACAGCTGGAAACACCATATATTTT.

This chain connects TRBV7-2 to TRBJ2-2, with TRBD1 identical over 9 bases. Germline V gene lookup returns CDR1 SGHTA and CDR2 FQGNSA. The V segment lost 3 bases and the J segment 4 bases; nucleotides outside the gene matches: 6. The CDR3 runs to 16 residues. The CDR3 DNA sequence: TGTGCCAGCAGCTTGGTTTGGGACAGGGCCACCGGGGAGCTGTTTTTT. It yields the protein CASSLVWDRATGELFF.

The chain couples TRBV6-5 to TRBJ1-1; 8 bases map to TRBD1. V gave up 5 bases and J gave up 0 bases; unmatched junction bases: 5. The CDR3 consists of 15 residues. Germline CDR1 reads MNHEY; CDR2 reads SVGAGI. Written as DNA, the CDR3 is TGTGCCAGCAGTGGACAGGGCCCCCTGAACACTGAAGCTTTCTTT. This encodes CASSGQGPLNTEAFF.

The chain employs TRBV18 and TRBJ2-3; 11 bases agree with TRBD1. V gave up 4 bases and J gave up 2 bases; unmatched junction bases: 5. The CDR3 spans 16 residues. Germline lookup yields CDR1 KGHSH and CDR2 LQKENI. CDR3 coding DNA: TGTGCCAGCTCACTTTGGACAGGGGGCCTCACAGATACGCAGTATTTT. Its translation: CASSLWTGGLTDTQYF.

V gene TRBV5-6 combines with J gene TRBJ2-5, with D perhaps matching TRBD1 (5 bases). V lost 0 bases and J lost 1, with 13 bases in between. The CDR3 is made up of 16 amino acids. Germline V gene sequence: CDR1 SGHDT, CDR2 YYEEEE. CDR3 residues: CASSLVSREFQETQYF. DNA of the CDR3: TGTGCCAGCAGCTTGGTAAGCAGGGAATTCCAAGAGACCCAGTACTTC. The complete variable domain, with remaining parts taken from reference TRBV5-6 and TRBJ2-5, reads DAGVTQSPTHLIKTRGQQVTLRCSPKSGHDTVSWYQQALGQGPQFIFQYYEEEERQRGNFPDRFSGHQFPNYSSELNVNALLLGDSALYLCASSLVSREFQETQYFGPGTRLLVL.

The chain uses TRBV6-5 and TRBJ2-7; 13 bases match TRBD2. This CDR3 has 15 amino acids. Germline-derived CDR1 and CDR2 are MNHEY and SVGAGI. The ends lost 6 bases at V and 6 bases at J; junction bases unmatched: 8. CDR3 nucleotides: TGTGCCAGCAGGACGACTAGCGGGAGGTCGGGCGAGCAGTACTTC. Protein product: CASRTTSGRSGEQYF.

J is TRBJ2-5 and V is TRBV6-1; weak D call: TRBD1 (6 bases). The CDR3 is made up of 14 amino acids. V was pared by 8 bases and J by 0 bases, with 13 bases between. Per germline, CDR1 MNHNS and CDR2 SASEGT. DNA of the CDR3: TGTGCCAGCGGGGGCAGAAGGTACCAAGAGACCCAGTACTTC. Its translation: CASGGRRYQETQYF.

This chain connects TRBV27 to TRBJ1-1; 7 bases align to TRBD1. The CDR3 runs 14 residues. Unmatched junction bases numbered 4, after V lost 5 bases and J lost 1 base. Germline V lookup: CDR1 MNHEY, CDR2 SMNVEV (reference sequence). DNA for the CDR3: TGTGCCAGCAGTCAAACAGGGGAGAACACTGAAGCTTTCTTT. Translated, it gives CASSQTGENTEAFF.

This chain links TRBV7-9 with TRBJ1-2; D is possibly TRBD1 (5 bases). CDR3 length equals 13 residues. V was pared by 7 bases and J by 2 bases, with 11 bases between. Germline assignment: CDR1 SEHNR and CDR2 FQNEAQ (reference sequence). The CDR3 loop reads CASTYTGNYGYTF. The CDR3 DNA sequence: TGTGCCAGCACCTACACAGGAAACTATGGCTACACCTTC.

The rearrangement joins TRBV9 to TRBJ1-1, with D possibly TRBD1 on 5 matching bases. CDR3 length: 14 residues. CDR1 and CDR2 from the germline V gene are SGDLS and YYNGEE. V lost 4 bases and J lost 11, with 21 bases in between. CDR3 sequence: CASSSTRGGKYAFF. CDR3 sequence (DNA): TGTGCCAGCAGCTCCACTCGGGGGGGGAAATATGCTTTCTTT.

The chain has TRBV7-8 and TRBJ1-5; 11 nucleotides line up with TRBD1. The ends lost 5 bases at V and 5 bases at J; junction bases unmatched: 8. This CDR3 comprises 16 residues. The germline CDR1 and CDR2 sequences are SGHVS and FQNEAQ. CDR3 sequence: CASSQGTGGFYQPQHF. The CDR3, as DNA: TGTGCCAGCAGCCAGGGGACAGGGGGTTTCTATCAGCCCCAGCATTTT.

The chain has TRBV7-8 and TRBJ1-2; TRBD1 is a possible D gene (5 bases). This CDR3 has 14 amino acids. V lost 0 bases to trimming and J lost 7 bases, with 12 bases between them. Germline CDR1 is SGHVS and CDR2 is FQNEAQ. The CDR3: CASSLAMGLRGYTF. In nucleotides, the CDR3 is TGTGCCAGCAGCTTAGCTATGGGGCTTCGTGGCTACACCTTC.

V is TRBV2 and J is TRBJ2-1; D might be TRBD1 (6 bases). Deletions cut 8 bases from V and 2 bases from J, with 10 bases between. This CDR3 has 13 residues. From germline, CDR1 is SNHLY and CDR2 FYNNEI. Here the CDR3 reads CASHREAYNEQFF. The CDR3 region has the DNA TGTGCCAGCCACAGGGAAGCCTACAATGAGCAGTTCTTC.

This chain links TRBV5-4 with TRBJ2-7; D possibly corresponds to TRBD2 (7 bases). Germline V CDR1 and CDR2: SGHNT, YYREEE (reference sequence). Trimming took 4 bases from V and 7 from J, leaving 21 bases between them. The CDR3 has 15 amino acids. The CDR3, as DNA: TGTGCCAGCAGCCCAGCGGCCCGGGGAGGGGGGGAGCAGTACTTC. It is translated as CASSPAARGGGEQYF.